Below are 9 T cell receptor beta chains sequenced from a single sample in a study of identical twins. TCRdb re-derived calls from the 5' RACE reads in MiXCR, one entry per CDR3 protein. The sample has hundreds of thousands of distinct CDR3 sequences; approximately 7.8% are singletons. These sequences were also reported in another study, on yellow fever vaccine responses in identical twins.

The sequenced sample consisted of CD8+ T cells sorted from blood. Every receptor here comes from a woman aged 18-30 years in good health.

The V gene is TRBV7-9, the J gene TRBJ1-1; possibly TRBD1 for D (6 bases). Trimming removed 5 bases at V and 0 bases at J, with 13 bases between. Germline values: CDR1 SEHNR, CDR2 FQNEAQ (reference sequence). The CDR3 covers 15 residues. The CDR3 loop is CASSPRTAMNTEAFF. The CDR3 region has the DNA TGTGCCAGCAGCCCGAGGACAGCCATGAACACTGAAGCTTTCTTT. Combining the CDR3 with reference TRBV7-9 and TRBJ1-1 gives the whole variable domain DTGVSQNPRHKITKRGQNVTFRCDPISEHNRLYWYRQTLGQGPEFLTYFQNEAQLEKSRLLSDRFSAERPKGSFSTLEIQRTEQGDSAMYLCASSPRTAMNTEAFFGQGTRLTVV.

There are a few counts of this clonotype. This sequence joins TRBV7-9 and TRBJ2-7; the D is unclear. The V and J ends lost 5 bases and 0 bases respectively, with 8 bases between them. The CDR3 consists of 13 residues. The germline V gene encodes CDR1 SEHNR and CDR2 FQNEAQ (reference sequence). CDR3: CASSGTSSYEQYF. Here the CDR3 DNA reads TGTGCCAGCAGCGGAACAAGCTCCTACGAGCAGTACTTC.

The J gene is TRBJ1-2, the V gene TRBV4-1; TRBD1 matches at 8 bases. Trimming took 4 bases from V and 5 from J; bases not matched to a gene: 12. Germline assignment: CDR1 MGHRA and CDR2 YSYEKL. The CDR3 loop spans 16 amino acids. Here the CDR3 DNA reads TGCGCCAGCAGCCCCCAGGCAGGACAGGGCATGTATGGCTACACCTTC. Protein sequence: CASSPQAGQGMYGYTF.

The V call is TRBV2, the J call TRBJ1-1; D gene ambiguous. Germline loops: CDR1 SNHLY, CDR2 FYNNEI. Trimming removed 7 bases from V and 1 base from J, with 16 bases in between. This CDR3 comprises 15 residues. CDR3 DNA sequence: TGTGCCAGCAAAACGGACTCGTGGGAGAACACTGAAGCTTTCTTT. Protein product: CASKTDSWENTEAFF.

As for this clonotype: A read error is possible here, since a much larger clone lies one base away. This chain joins TRBV5-1 and TRBJ2-2, with D perhaps matching TRBD2 (5 bases). V was cut by 5 bases and J by 4 bases, with 15 bases left in between. Germline assignment: CDR1 SGHRS and CDR2 YFSETQ. This CDR3 is 15 amino acids long. The DNA for the CDR3 is TGCGCCAGCAGGCCTAAGCCGGACTTCACCGGGGAGCTGTTTTTT. This sequence encodes CASRPKPDFTGELFF.

This clonotype was detected many times. V usage is TRBV7-9 and J usage is TRBJ2-7; D tentatively reads TRBD1 or TRBD2 (5 bases each). Deletions cut 5 bases from V and 0 bases from J, with 14 bases between. CDR3 length equals 15 residues. Germline values: CDR1 SEHNR, CDR2 FQNEAQ (reference sequence). This CDR3 reads CASSRNRDHSYEQYF. The CDR3 DNA is TGTGCCAGCAGCCGAAACCGGGACCACTCCTACGAGCAGTACTTC.

The chain uses TRBV5-1 and TRBJ2-5, with D possibly being TRBD1 (6 bases). The CDR3 length is 15 residues. Germline V gene data show CDR1 as SGHRS and CDR2 as YFSETQ. V was shortened by 4 bases and J by 4 bases, with 17 bases between the two germline ends. The CDR3 loop is CASSQQGGRGETQYF. The CDR3 DNA sequence: TGCGCCAGCAGCCAACAAGGGGGTCGGGGAGAGACCCAGTACTTC.

There are many counts of this clonotype. Written as DNA, the CDR3 is TGCAGCGTTGAAGGCAGGCCTAACTATGGCTACACCTTC. The encoded protein is CSVEGRPNYGYTF. The rearrangement links TRBV29-1 to TRBJ1-2; no firm D call. CDR3 size: 13 residues. Trimming stripped 1 base from V and 0 bases from J, with 6 bases between. The germline CDR1 and CDR2 sequences are SQVTM and ANQGSEA.

This clonotype was seen only a few times. The chain links TRBV20-1 to TRBJ1-1; 8 bases agree with TRBD1. Unmatched junction bases numbered 6, after V lost 2 bases and J lost 1 base. The CDR3 runs to 15 residues. CDR1 and CDR2 from the germline V gene are DFQATT and SNEGSKA (reference sequence). CDR3 coding DNA: TGCAGTGCTAGAACCGCCGGACAGGGGAACACTGAAGCTTTCTTT. It yields the protein CSARTAGQGNTEAFF.